Presented here are 15 T cell receptor beta chains from one specimen sequenced in a study of T cell clonality in common variable immunodeficiency. The data were produced by immunoSEQ multiplex PCR, yet TCRdb's version contains in-frame clones alone and is incomplete. This record lists about 39,000 clones, none seen once only, and the top ten clones contain roughly 3%. Sequenced material: peripheral blood mononuclear cells. The source is a person between 18 and 75 years old in good health.

This clone was observed many times. The CDR3 region is CSVRAGLAGDYNEQFF. The part of the CDR3 DNA that was read is TGCAGCGTTAGGGCCGGACTAGCGGGAGATTACAATGAG. The chain is built from TRBV29-1 and TRBJ2-1; 13 bases line up with TRBD2. The CDR3 extends 3 residues past the end of the read, so its final part is completed from the germline J gene. Germline lookup yields CDR1 SQVTM and CDR2 ANQGSEA. The ends lost 5 bases at V and 4 bases at J; junction bases unmatched: 8. The CDR3 length is 16 residues.

This clone was seen ten or more times. The read falls 3 residues short of the CDR3 end, and the missing part is taken from the germline J gene. The genes are TRBV2 and TRBJ1-2; D unclear. Germline assignment: CDR1 SNHLY and CDR2 FYNNEI. This CDR3 has 11 residues. CDR3 DNA (partial): TGTGCCAGCAGTGAAGCCAGGTTC. Translation: CASSEARF. The full CDR3 reads CASSEARFYTF.

This clone was found many times. The CDR3 is cut off 3 residues early in the read; its end comes from the germline J gene. The rearrangement uses TRBV5-4 and TRBJ2-3; 7 nucleotides match TRBD1. CDR3 size: 14 residues. In germline, CDR1 is SGHNT, CDR2 YYREEE (reference sequence). V shed 2 bases and J 6 bases; nucleotides not matched to a gene: 6. The CDR3: CASSFPTGADTQYF. The sequenced CDR3 bases are TGTGCCAGCAGCTTTCCCACAGGGGCCGATACG. Full variable domain (outside the CDR3, taken from reference TRBV5-4 and TRBJ2-3): ETGVTQSPTHLIKTRGQQVTLRCSSQSGHNTVSWYQQALGQGPQFIFQYYREEENGRGNFPPRFSGLQFPNYSSELNVNALELDDSALYLCASSFPTGADTQYFGPGTRLTVL.

Concerning this clone itself: Coverage ceases 3 residues before the CDR3 finishes, and the germline J gene fills in the end. The chain joins TRBV19 to TRBJ2-7; D gene uncertain. Per germline, CDR1 LNHDA and CDR2 SQIVND (reference sequence). V was trimmed by 4 bases and J by 5 bases, leaving 18 bases between them. The CDR3 covers 15 residues. CDR3 loop: CASSTTSRLTHEQYF. The DNA read from the CDR3 is TGTGCCAGTAGTACTACATCGCGGCTCACGCACGAG.

This clone occurred many times. The read comes to an end 3 residues before the CDR3 does, leaving the germline J gene to fill in the end. This chain uses TRBV7-2 with TRBJ2-7; D is possibly TRBD2 (5 bases). V was cut by 2 bases and J by 0 bases, with 8 bases left in between. The CDR3 length is 14 residues. Per the germline V gene, CDR1 is SGHTA and CDR2 is FQGNSA. The CDR3 region is CASSLLAASYEQYF. CDR3 bases read: TGTGCCAGCAGCTTACTAGCTGCCTCCTACGAG.

A few counts support this clone. The read stops 3 residues short of the end of the CDR3; the missing end is completed from the germline J gene. Other DNA sequences in the same sample also yield this CDR3. The chain carries TRBV29-1 and TRBJ1-2, with D hard to call. The length of the CDR3 is 12 residues. Germline V gene lookup returns CDR1 SQVTM and CDR2 ANQGSEA. V lost 4 bases and J 3 bases, leaving 9 bases between the germline ends. The sequenced CDR3 bases are TGCAGCGTTGGTGACAACGACTATGGC. This gives the protein CSVGDNDYG. The whole CDR3 sequence reads CSVGDNDYGYTF.

This clone came up many times. The CDR3 end falls 3 residues outside the read, so it is completed with the germline J gene. J is TRBJ2-7 and V is TRBV2; 7 bases fit TRBD2. The CDR3 has 13 amino acids. V was clipped by 10 bases and J by 2 bases; unmatched bases: 8. Germline V gene data show CDR1 as SNHLY and CDR2 as FYNNEI. The CDR3 here is CATLRGVPYEQYF. The CDR3 DNA, read in part, is TGTGCCACCTTACGGGGGGTCCCCTACGAG.

This clone was counted a few times. The read is 3 residues too short to cover the CDR3 end, so that end is filled in from the germline J gene. V usage is TRBV7-8 and J usage is TRBJ2-3, with 10 bases matching TRBD1. Germline CDR1 SGHVS, CDR2 FQNEAQ. The CDR3 consists of 17 residues. Trimming cost V 5 bases and J 8 bases; bases outside gene matches: 16. This chain's CDR3 is CASSPRRGTGVLVTQYF. CDR3 DNA (partial): TGTGCCAGCAGCCCACGTAGGGGGACAGGGGTCCTTGTTACG.

This clone has ten or more counts. The CDR3 goes on 3 residues after the read ends, and that part is filled in from the germline J gene. The V call is TRBV2, the J call TRBJ2-5; 12 bases match TRBD1. Germline V gene data show CDR1 as SNHLY and CDR2 as FYNNEI. This CDR3 has 16 residues. The junction had 7 bases not matched to a gene; V was cut back by 4 bases and J by 4 bases. CDR3 DNA (partial): TGTGCCAGCAGTGCTCGCGGGACAGGGGGCCGAGAGACC. It codes for CASSARGTGGRET. The CDR3 as a whole reads CASSARGTGGRETQYF. The complete variable domain, with remaining parts taken from reference TRBV2 and TRBJ2-5, reads EPEVTQTPSHQVTQMGQEVILRCVPISNHLYFYWYRQILGQKVEFLVSFYNNEISEKSEIFDDQFSVERPDGSNFTLKIRSTKLEDSAMYFCASSARGTGGRETQYFGPGTRLLVL.

As concerns this clone: The DNA ends 3 residues before the CDR3 does, and the rest of the CDR3 is filled in from the germline J gene. The rearrangement links TRBV7-9 to TRBJ1-2; possible D gene TRBD1, 5 bases. Germline CDR1 and CDR2: SEHNR and FQNEAQ (reference sequence). Trimming shortened V by 1 base and J by 6 bases, and 15 bases separated the two germline ends. This CDR3 region has 15 residues. Incomplete CDR3 DNA: TGTGCCAGCAGCTTAGGTGGGGGGGGGAAGGATGGC. Translated: CASSLGGGGKDG. The whole CDR3 region reads CASSLGGGGKDGYTF.

This clone was seen many times. This CDR3 is CSVAKGLAGGPDEQYF. CDR3 bases read: TGCAGCGTTGCCAAGGGTCTAGCGGGAGGGCCGGACGAG. V gene TRBV29-1 combines with J gene TRBJ2-7; 12 bases are a match to TRBD2. The CDR3 end falls 3 residues outside the read, so it is completed with the germline J gene. V dropped 4 bases and J dropped 5; count of bases not matched to a gene: 12. This CDR3 contains 16 residues. CDR1 SQVTM and CDR2 ANQGSEA come from the germline V gene.

The sample holds a few counts of this clone. The part of the CDR3 DNA that was read is TGTGCCAGCAGCTTCGCGAGTGAG. This gives the protein CASSFASE. The full CDR3 protein reads CASSFASEQFF. The chain combines TRBV7-2 with TRBJ2-1; D is unclear. The missing CDR3 end, 3 residues past where the read stops, is filled in from the germline J gene. The CDR3 runs to 11 residues. The ends were cut back, 3 bases at V and 9 bases at J, with 6 bases in the middle. Germline assignment: CDR1 SGHTA and CDR2 FQGNSA.

This clone was recorded many times. The missing CDR3 end, 3 residues past where the read stops, is filled in from the germline J gene. The rearrangement links TRBV2 to TRBJ1-1, with 10 nucleotides matching TRBD1. Per germline, CDR1 SNHLY and CDR2 FYNNEI. CDR3 length: 15 residues. V lost 3 bases and J lost 7; bases outside the gene matches: 8. CDR3 region: CASSDWDRGYGEAFF. The CDR3 bases that were read are TGTGCCAGCAGTGATTGGGACAGGGGTTATGGTGAA.

This clone has a count of ten or more. The CDR3 goes on 3 residues after the read ends, and that part is filled in from the germline J gene. The V call is TRBV2, the J call TRBJ2-3; possible D gene TRBD2, 5 bases. V gave up 5 bases and J gave up 3 bases, with 9 bases separating them. Germline V gene data show CDR1 as SNHLY and CDR2 as FYNNEI. CDR3 length: 13 amino acids. CDR3 loop: CASSLRGTDTQYF. The sequenced CDR3 bases are TGTGCCAGCAGTTTACGGGGTACAGATACG.

This clone was seen repeatedly, ten times or more. The CDR3 goes on 3 residues after the read ends, and that part is filled in from the germline J gene. The chain joins TRBV5-1 to TRBJ2-3; D is perhaps TRBD1 (5 bases). Trimming took off 7 bases at V and 4 bases at J, with 19 bases between the two ends. The CDR3 sequence is 15 residues long. Germline CDR1 and CDR2: SGHRS and YFSETQ. The CDR3: CASGPGQGDADTQYF. The sequenced CDR3 bases are TGCGCCAGCGGTCCAGGGCAGGGTGACGCAGATACG.